The 15 T cell receptor beta chains presented below share a single source sample, sequenced in a study of shared clonotypes between healthy human individuals. Measured with immunoSEQ multiplex PCR; TCRdb has only the in-frame clones, and not every one. The profile shows around 510,000 clones, around 96% of them singletons. Sample: naive CD4+ T cells sorted from blood. Noted subset: CD45RA+ positively selected. Receptor source: a woman under 40 in good health.

The CDR3 DNA reads TGTGCCAGCAGTTACTCGTTCAACGGCGAAAACATTCAGTACTTC. Amino acids: CASSYSFNGENIQYF. The chain carries TRBV6-5 and TRBJ2-4; D ambiguous. The CDR3 loop spans 15 amino acids. The germline V and J ends were trimmed by 0 bases and 5 bases, with 11 bases remaining between them. CDR1 is MNHEY, CDR2 SVGAGI, per germline.

V usage is TRBV19 and J usage is TRBJ2-7; TRBD1 might be the D (6 bases). Looked up from germline, CDR1 is LNHDA and CDR2 is SQIVND (reference sequence). The V end lost 3 bases, the J end lost 4 bases, and 13 bases lay between the germline ends. There are 14 residues in the CDR3. For the CDR3, the DNA is TGTGCCAGTAGTATTGGACAGCAGTTTTACGAGCAGTACTTC. Protein: CASSIGQQFYEQYF.

This clone was picked up one time. This chain uses TRBV19 with TRBJ2-5; 11 nucleotides line up with TRBD2. The ends lost 3 bases at V and 1 base at J; junction bases unmatched: 4. The germline gives CDR1 LNHDA, CDR2 SQIVND (reference sequence). This CDR3 has 16 residues. The DNA of the CDR3 is TGTGCCAGTAGTATCGGGACTAGCGGTTTCCAAGAGACCCAGTACTTC. Translated, it gives CASSIGTSGFQETQYF.

Notes on this clone: This specimen includes other DNA sequences encoding the same CDR3. The chain couples TRBV5-1 to TRBJ1-1, with a possible D match to TRBD1 (6 bases). The CDR3 is 14 residues long. V lost 3 bases and J 0 bases, leaving 9 bases between the germline ends. The germline V gene has CDR1 SGHRS and CDR2 YFSETQ. CDR3 sequence (DNA): TGCGCCAGCAGCTCGGGGACATTGAACACTGAAGCTTTCTTT. Translating it yields CASSSGTLNTEAFF.

The chain couples TRBV27 to TRBJ2-6; D gene uncertain. The V gene's germline CDR1 is MNHEY and CDR2 SMNVEV (reference sequence). The CDR3 extends over 13 amino acids. Trimming left V 7 bases short and J 1 base short, with 5 bases between. The CDR3 loop is CASTISGANVLTF. The CDR3 DNA is TGTGCCAGCACCATTTCTGGGGCCAACGTCCTGACTTTC. Using reference TRBV27 and TRBJ2-6 for the parts outside the CDR3, the full variable domain is EAQVTQNPRYLITVTGKKLTVTCSQNMNHEYMSWYRQDPGLGLRQIYYSMNVEVTDKGDVPEGYKVSRKEKRNFPLILESPSPNQTSLYFCASTISGANVLTFGAGSRLTVL.

In regard to this clone: One junction end disagrees with the germline gene, perhaps due to a read error. This chain uses TRBV7-2 with TRBJ1-1; 9 positions match TRBD1. Germline values: CDR1 SGHTA, CDR2 FQGNSA. The CDR3 contains 11 residues. CDR3 sequence reads: CASSSDRGISF. The CDR3 DNA reads as TGTGCCAGCAGCTCTGACAGGGGGATTTCCTTT. The full variable domain, completed using reference TRBV7-2 and TRBJ1-1, is GAGVSQSPSNKVTEKGKDVELRCDPISGHTALYWYRQSLGQGLEFLIYFQGNSAPDKSGLPSDRFSAERTGGSVSTLTIQRTQQEDSAVYLCASSSDRGISFGQGTRLTVV.

This chain connects TRBV29-1 to TRBJ2-1; weak D call: TRBD1 (6 bases). Trimming took off 7 bases at V and 2 bases at J, with 12 bases between the two ends. The CDR3 runs 13 residues. Germline V gene lookup returns CDR1 SQVTM and CDR2 ANQGSEA. The CDR3 sequence is CSARQATYNEQFF. CDR3 bases: TGCAGCGCACGACAGGCGACCTACAATGAGCAGTTCTTC.

This chain joins TRBV5-1 and TRBJ1-1; D unresolved. Germline V gene data show CDR1 as SGHRS and CDR2 as YFSETQ. Trimming took 0 bases from V and 7 from J, leaving 7 bases between them. CDR3 length equals 12 residues. The CDR3 spells CASSLDRSEAFF. The CDR3 nucleotides are TGCGCCAGCAGCTTGGATAGGAGTGAAGCTTTCTTT.

The chain links TRBV28 to TRBJ2-5; 8 bases line up with TRBD1. The J call is uncertain, as TRBJ2-7 better fits the DNA end. The CDR3 consists of 14 residues. Germline CDR1 MDHEN, CDR2 SYDVKM. The DNA for the CDR3 is TGTGCTGCTACGGGACAGGCCGACTCCTACGAGCAGTACTTC. Protein sequence: CAATGQADSYEQYF.

V usage is TRBV2 and J usage is TRBJ1-2; D may be TRBD1 (5 bases). The germline gives CDR1 SNHLY, CDR2 FYNNEI. This CDR3 has 14 residues. Trimming left V 1 base short and J 4 bases short, with 10 bases between. The CDR3 here is CASSEVAGLYGYTF. The CDR3 DNA is TGTGCCAGCAGTGAAGTTGCAGGGCTCTATGGCTACACCTTC.

The chain links TRBV7-6 to TRBJ2-1, with D hard to call. Trimming took off 0 bases at V and 7 bases at J, with 10 bases between the two ends. The CDR3 sequence is 14 residues long. Looked up from germline, CDR1 is SGHVS and CDR2 is FNYEAQ. The CDR3, as DNA: TGTGCCAGCAGCTTAGCCCGGTCCGTGAATGAGCAGTTCTTC. Translating gives CASSLARSVNEQFF.

V gene TRBV7-9 combines with J gene TRBJ1-1; perhaps TRBD1 as D (5 bases). CDR1 is SEHNR and CDR2 is FQNEAQ in the germline V gene (reference sequence). The V end lost 4 bases, the J end lost 4 bases, and 10 bases lay between the germline ends. The CDR3 runs 13 residues. The CDR3 DNA is TGTGCCAGCAGCTCTCCAGGGCGCACTGAAGCTTTCTTT. It yields the protein CASSSPGRTEAFF.

The sample holds one count of this clone. The chain uses TRBV7-7 and TRBJ2-3; D ambiguous. This CDR3 comprises 15 residues. Looked up from germline, CDR1 is SSHAT and CDR2 is FNYEAQ (reference sequence). V lost 5 bases and J lost 0, with 12 bases in between. The CDR3 nucleotides read TGTGCCAGCAGCATTTCTTCCTCTAGCACAGATACGCAGTATTTT. Translation: CASSISSSSTDTQYF.

Details on this clone: The same CDR3 is also encoded by other DNA sequences in this sample. In DNA, the CDR3 is TGTGCCAGCAGGCCGGGACTAGCGGGTTACGAGCAGTACTTC. Encoded protein: CASRPGLAGYEQYF. The chain is built from TRBV2 and TRBJ2-7; 12 positions match TRBD2. J was trimmed by 4 bases and V by 6 bases; bases with no gene match: 4. The germline gives CDR1 SNHLY, CDR2 FYNNEI. The CDR3 is 14 amino acids.

The rearrangement uses TRBV19 and TRBJ2-3, with 11 nucleotides matching TRBD1. CDR1 is LNHDA, CDR2 SQIVND, per germline (reference sequence). CDR3 size: 13 residues. The V gene end was trimmed by 8 bases and the J gene end by 4 bases; junction bases not matched to a gene: 2. CDR3 DNA sequence: TGTGCCAGTGGACAGGGGGCAGCAGATACGCAGTATTTT. This sequence encodes CASGQGAADTQYF. Combining the CDR3 with reference TRBV19 and TRBJ2-3 gives the whole variable domain DGGITQSPKYLFRKEGQNVTLSCEQNLNHDAMYWYRQDPGQGLRLIYYSQIVNDFQKGDIAEGYSVSREKKESFPLTVTSAQKNPTAFYLCASGQGAADTQYFGPGTRLTVL.